Listed here are 11 T cell receptor beta chains from one sample, sequenced in a study of cytomegalovirus exposure and HLA in healthy donors. Profiling relied on immunoSEQ multiplex PCR, and the TCRdb table lists in-frame clones only, not all of them. Among about 150,000 clones listed, approximately 94% were seen once. Material for sequencing was PBMCs. These receptors were collected from a man between 18 and 29 years old in good health and CMV-seropositive.

The chain combines TRBV19 with TRBJ1-1; D remains unclear. Germline V gene sequence: CDR1 LNHDA, CDR2 SQIVND (reference sequence). V lost 4 bases and J 3 bases, leaving 6 bases between the germline ends. This CDR3 region has 12 residues. The CDR3 reads CASSRTDTEAFF. In DNA form, the CDR3 reads TGTGCCAGTAGTAGAACAGACACTGAAGCTTTCTTT. Full variable domain (remainder filled in from reference TRBV19 and TRBJ1-1): DGGITQSPKYLFRKEGQNVTLSCEQNLNHDAMYWYRQDPGQGLRLIYYSQIVNDFQKGDIAEGYSVSREKKESFPLTVTSAQKNPTAFYLCASSRTDTEAFFGQGTRLTVV.

The gene calls are TRBV28 and TRBJ2-3; tentatively, D is TRBD2 (6 bases). The length of the CDR3 is 16 residues. V lost 3 bases and J 3 bases, leaving 16 bases between the germline ends. Looked up from germline, CDR1 is MDHEN and CDR2 is SYDVKM. The CDR3 region has the DNA TGTGCCAGCAGTTTCTTGGCGGAGGGAGGAACAGATACGCAGTATTTT. Translated, it gives CASSFLAEGGTDTQYF.

The V gene is TRBV14, the J gene TRBJ2-2; 10 positions match TRBD2. CDR1 is SGHDN and CDR2 is FVKESK in the germline V gene. This CDR3 region has 15 residues. Trimming cost V 4 bases and J 4 bases; bases outside gene matches: 3. For the CDR3, the DNA is TGTGCCAGCAGCCCCGTAGCGGGAGGCACCGGGGAGCTGTTTTTT. It translates to CASSPVAGGTGELFF.

The chain recombines TRBV2 with TRBJ2-5; the match to TRBD2 covers 7 bases. The V gene end was trimmed by 5 bases and the J gene end by 2 bases; junction bases not matched to a gene: 5. There are 14 residues in the CDR3. Looked up from germline, CDR1 is SNHLY and CDR2 is FYNNEI. The CDR3 is CASSRWEGQETQYF. The CDR3 coding sequence is TGTGCCAGCAGTAGGTGGGAGGGACAAGAGACCCAGTACTTC.

The chain joins TRBV5-1 to TRBJ1-1, with D unresolved. The CDR3 spans 14 residues. Germline V gives CDR1 SGHRS, CDR2 YFSETQ. The V and J ends lost 2 bases and 0 bases respectively, with 8 bases between them. CDR3 residues: CASSLQTMNTEAFF. In DNA, the CDR3 is TGCGCCAGCAGCTTACAGACCATGAACACTGAAGCTTTCTTT.

The chain links TRBV5-6 to TRBJ2-7; D is perhaps TRBD2 (6 bases). The germline V gene has CDR1 SGHDT and CDR2 YYEEEE. CDR3 length: 13 amino acids. Trimming cost V 3 bases and J 6 bases, with 13 bases left between them. CDR3 in amino acids: CASSWGVVGEQYF. The CDR3 coding sequence is TGTGCCAGCAGCTGGGGGGTTGTGGGCGAGCAGTACTTC.

This clone was found once. This chain joins TRBV5-1 and TRBJ1-1; 7 bases line up with TRBD1. The CDR3 consists of 15 residues. Germline V lookup: CDR1 SGHRS, CDR2 YFSETQ. V was clipped by 4 bases and J by 2 bases; unmatched bases: 8. CDR3 sequence: CASSHVGQTNTEAFF. Written as DNA, the CDR3 is TGCGCCAGCAGCCATGTGGGACAGACAAACACTGAAGCTTTCTTT.

The genes are TRBV30 and TRBJ2-7, with 7 bases fitting TRBD1. Germline CDR1 reads GTSNPN; CDR2 reads SVGIG (reference sequence). The CDR3 is 13 amino acids. V lost 4 bases and J lost 2; bases outside the gene matches: 5. The chain's CDR3 is CAWIRTGPYEQYF. The CDR3 nucleotides are TGTGCCTGGATACGGACAGGTCCCTACGAGCAGTACTTC. The whole variable domain, remainder taken from reference TRBV30 and TRBJ2-7, is SQTIHQWPATLVQPVGSPLSLECTVEGTSNPNLYWYRQAAGRGLQLLFYSVGIGQISSEVPQNLSASRPQDRQFILSSKKLLLSDSGFYLCAWIRTGPYEQYFGPGTRLTVT.

A single count supports this clone. The chain joins TRBV2 to TRBJ1-6, with TRBD1 matching 7 bases. Per the germline V gene, CDR1 is SNHLY and CDR2 is FYNNEI. V dropped 7 bases and J dropped 1; count of bases not matched to a gene: 10. This CDR3 spans 17 amino acids. The CDR3 DNA is TGTGCCAGCAATTACCACAGGGGTGCGTCCTATAATTCACCCCTCCACTTT. Its protein is CASNYHRGASYNSPLHF.

This sequence joins TRBV5-8 and TRBJ2-5; TRBD2 agrees at 9 bases. Germline V gives CDR1 SGHTS, CDR2 YDEGEE. J gave up 9 bases and V 0 bases, and 15 bases lay outside the gene matches. The CDR3 totals 17 residues. The CDR3 DNA sequence: TGTGCCAGCAGCTTGGCCCGGCAAGCGGGGGGCCTCGAGGCCCAGTACTTC. Translated, it gives CASSLARQAGGLEAQYF.

This sequence joins TRBV2 and TRBJ2-7; 7 nucleotides align to TRBD2. V shed 5 bases and J 2 bases; nucleotides not matched to a gene: 3. Germline CDR1 SNHLY, CDR2 FYNNEI. The CDR3 has 13 amino acids. The CDR3 DNA follows: TGTGCCAGCAGTTGGGAGGGAACCTACGAGCAGTACTTC. This codes for CASSWEGTYEQYF.